This note documents a single TCR beta chain sequence. This CDR3 spans 16 amino acids. Germline V lookup: CDR1 MRHNA, CDR2 SNTAGT. Trimming removed 2 bases at V and 1 base at J, with 14 bases between. This record belongs to a study of blood T cell repertoires in COVID-19. Study information: Sample material is recorded as cDNA or gDNA derived from T cells, B-cell-depleted T cells, or PBMCs.

Here immunoSEQ multiplex PCR was the method, and the copy in TCRdb shows in-frame clones only, minus some. The sample carries fewer than 250,000 clones, approximately 86% recorded once. The clonotype comes from a man between 60 and 75 years old with acute or convalescent COVID-19. The sequencing input was peripheral blood. The chain recombines TRBV6-4 with TRBJ1-1; D gene unclear. CDR3 loop: CASSDGLDPANTEAFF. The DNA of the CDR3 is TGTGCCAGCAGTGACGGGCTGGATCCGGCGAACACTGAAGCTTTCTTT.